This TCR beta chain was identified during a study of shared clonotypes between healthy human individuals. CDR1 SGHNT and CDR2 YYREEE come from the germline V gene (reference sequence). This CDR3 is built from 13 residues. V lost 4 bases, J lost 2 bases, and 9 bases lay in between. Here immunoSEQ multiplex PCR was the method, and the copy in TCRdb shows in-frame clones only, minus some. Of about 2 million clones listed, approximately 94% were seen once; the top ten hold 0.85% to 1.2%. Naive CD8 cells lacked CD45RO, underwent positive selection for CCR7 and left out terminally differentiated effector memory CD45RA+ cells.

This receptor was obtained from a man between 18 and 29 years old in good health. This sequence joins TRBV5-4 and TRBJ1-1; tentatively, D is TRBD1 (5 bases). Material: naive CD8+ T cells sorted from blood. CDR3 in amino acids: CASSGGYNTEAFF. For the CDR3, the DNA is TGTGCCAGCAGCGGGGGGTATAACACTGAAGCTTTCTTT.